This is a list of T cell receptor beta chains from one sample in a study of shared clonotypes between healthy human individuals. Repertoires were generated with immunoSEQ multiplex PCR, while TCRdb's copy carries only in-frame clones and drops some. The top ten hold 0.5% to 0.65% of the sample, which has about 990,000 clones, around three quarters seen once. The sequenced sample consisted of memory CD4+ T cells from PBMCs. Every receptor here comes from a man aged 18-30 years in good health. Some clones in this sample may be carry-over from other donors' samples. CDR3s include the opening cysteine and the closing phenylalanine or tryptophan. Fields, in order: J gene, D gene, clone size, CDR3 length, V gene, CDR3 DNA, CDR3 protein. The D gene is left open where the match is weak. Where a row states a size, it is once, few, many or the class of an expanded clone; other rows omit it.

j_call: TRBJ1-2; d_call: TRBD1; clone_size: -; cdr3_length: 15; v_call: TRBV2; cdr3_nt: TGTGCCAGCGCTTTATATCCGGGACAGGGTAGTGGCTACACCTTC; cdr3_aa: CASALYPGQGSGYTF
j_call: TRBJ1-2; d_call: TRBD1; clone_size: -; cdr3_length: 14; v_call: TRBV7-9; cdr3_nt: TGTGCCAGCACCGCGCGAGGGGGCCCGAGAAGCTACACCTTC; cdr3_aa: CASTARGGPRSYTF
j_call: TRBJ1-5; d_call: -; clone_size: many; cdr3_length: 20; v_call: TRBV6-1; cdr3_nt: TGTGCCAGCAGTGGGAGTTCCCTCCTTGGACAGCAATATAGCAATCAGCCCCAGCATTTT; cdr3_aa: CASSGSSLLGQQYSNQPQHF
j_call: TRBJ2-2; d_call: TRBD1; clone_size: -; cdr3_length: 14; v_call: TRBV27; cdr3_nt: TGTGCCAGCAGATGGGACAGGGGGGCCGGGGAGCTGTTTTTT; cdr3_aa: CASRWDRGAGELFF
j_call: TRBJ2-1; d_call: -; clone_size: many; cdr3_length: 12; v_call: TRBV6-8; cdr3_nt: TGTGCCAGCAGTTACTCGGCCAATGAGCAGTTCTTC; cdr3_aa: CASSYSANEQFF
j_call: TRBJ1-3; d_call: -; clone_size: -; cdr3_length: 11; v_call: TRBV20-1; cdr3_nt: TGCAGTGTTAACTCTGGAAACACCATATATTTT; cdr3_aa: CSVNSGNTIYF
j_call: TRBJ2-3; d_call: -; clone_size: -; cdr3_length: 15; v_call: TRBV28; cdr3_nt: TGTGCCAGCAGCCCCGGGACGGGGAGCACAGATACGCAGTATTTT; cdr3_aa: CASSPGTGSTDTQYF
j_call: TRBJ2-3; d_call: -; clone_size: once; cdr3_length: 15; v_call: TRBV5-1; cdr3_nt: TGCGCCAGCAGTAGCCCGGCCCTTCGCACAGATACGCAGTATTTT; cdr3_aa: CASSSPALRTDTQYF
j_call: TRBJ1-1; d_call: TRBD1; clone_size: -; cdr3_length: 15; v_call: TRBV7-9; cdr3_nt: TGTGCCAGCAGACAAACCGGGACAGGGGACACTGAAGCTTTCTTT; cdr3_aa: CASRQTGTGDTEAFF
j_call: TRBJ1-2; d_call: -; clone_size: -; cdr3_length: 15; v_call: TRBV7-9; cdr3_nt: TGTGCCAGCAGCTTTTCCGGGGGTACCCGGGGTGGCTACACCTTC; cdr3_aa: CASSFSGGTRGGYTF
j_call: TRBJ1-5; d_call: -; clone_size: few; cdr3_length: 14; v_call: TRBV7-8; cdr3_nt: TGTGCCAGCAGCTTTCAAGGGAGCAATCAGCCCCAGCATTTT; cdr3_aa: CASSFQGSNQPQHF
j_call: TRBJ2-1; d_call: TRBD1; clone_size: -; cdr3_length: 15; v_call: TRBV4-1; cdr3_nt: TGCGCCAGCAGCAACCCCGGGACAGGTAAATATGAGCAGTTCTTC; cdr3_aa: CASSNPGTGKYEQFF
j_call: TRBJ2-3; d_call: TRBD2; clone_size: few; cdr3_length: 16; v_call: TRBV7-9; cdr3_nt: TGTGCCAGCAGCCCAAACAACCTAGCGGGCACAGATACGCAGTATTTT; cdr3_aa: CASSPNNLAGTDTQYF
j_call: TRBJ1-5; d_call: -; clone_size: few; cdr3_length: 15; v_call: TRBV5-1; cdr3_nt: TGCGCCAGCAGCATCGGGCCGCTGGGGGAGTCAGCCCAGCATTTT; cdr3_aa: CASSIGPLGESAQHF
j_call: TRBJ2-1; d_call: TRBD1; clone_size: once; cdr3_length: 15; v_call: TRBV19; cdr3_nt: TGTGCCAGTAGTAAGGGGGCGATCTCCTACAATGAGCAGTTCTTC; cdr3_aa: CASSKGAISYNEQFF
j_call: TRBJ2-1; d_call: -; clone_size: -; cdr3_length: 10; v_call: TRBV20-1; cdr3_nt: TGCAGTGCTCTCCTCAATGAGCAGTTCTTC; cdr3_aa: CSALLNEQFF
j_call: TRBJ2-5; d_call: TRBD2; clone_size: -; cdr3_length: 16; v_call: TRBV5-5; cdr3_nt: TGTGCCAGCAGCTTGTCGGTGATAGGACTAGGGGAGACCCAGTACTTC; cdr3_aa: CASSLSVIGLGETQYF
j_call: TRBJ2-5; d_call: -; clone_size: -; cdr3_length: 14; v_call: TRBV2; cdr3_nt: TGTGCCAGCAGTTTAAGAGGGTACCAAGAGACCCAGTACTTC; cdr3_aa: CASSLRGYQETQYF
j_call: TRBJ2-4; d_call: -; clone_size: -; cdr3_length: 13; v_call: TRBV28; cdr3_nt: TGTGCCAGCCTACGAGGAGGGCAAAGCGTTCAGTACTTC; cdr3_aa: CASLRGGQSVQYF
j_call: TRBJ2-7; d_call: -; clone_size: -; cdr3_length: 13; v_call: TRBV19; cdr3_nt: TGTGCCAGTAGTATAGAAACTAGTTACGAGCAGTACTTC; cdr3_aa: CASSIETSYEQYF
j_call: TRBJ2-7; d_call: TRBD1; clone_size: few; cdr3_length: 14; v_call: TRBV7-2; cdr3_nt: TGTGCCAGCAGCTTTGGGACAGGGAACTACGAGCAGTACTTC; cdr3_aa: CASSFGTGNYEQYF
j_call: TRBJ1-3; d_call: -; clone_size: -; cdr3_length: 15; v_call: TRBV6-4; cdr3_nt: TGTGCCAGCAGTGTGGGGACGGGCTCTGGAAACACCATATATTTT; cdr3_aa: CASSVGTGSGNTIYF
j_call: TRBJ2-4; d_call: -; clone_size: -; cdr3_length: 16; v_call: TRBV10-3; cdr3_nt: TGTGCCATCAGTGACCCGTCACAGGGTACCAAAAACATTCAGTACTTC; cdr3_aa: CAISDPSQGTKNIQYF
j_call: TRBJ2-3; d_call: -; clone_size: -; cdr3_length: 17; v_call: TRBV5-6; cdr3_nt: TGTGCCAGCAGCTTGGTTGGGGGGCGCTTCGCCACAGATACGCAGTATTTT; cdr3_aa: CASSLVGGRFATDTQYF
j_call: TRBJ1-3; d_call: -; clone_size: -; cdr3_length: 13; v_call: TRBV7-2; cdr3_nt: TGTGCCAGCAGCCAGACAGTGGGAAACACCATATATTTT; cdr3_aa: CASSQTVGNTIYF
j_call: TRBJ2-7; d_call: -; clone_size: once; cdr3_length: 15; v_call: TRBV4-2; cdr3_nt: TGTGCCAGCAGCACCTCAATAGGGGAGTCCTACGAGCAGTACTTC; cdr3_aa: CASSTSIGESYEQYF
j_call: TRBJ2-3; d_call: TRBD2; clone_size: -; cdr3_length: 17; v_call: TRBV7-9; cdr3_nt: TGTGCCAGCAGCCCAGGGACTAGCGCCCTTCCCGCAGATACGCAGTATTTT; cdr3_aa: CASSPGTSALPADTQYF
j_call: TRBJ2-1; d_call: -; clone_size: -; cdr3_length: 15; v_call: TRBV6-5; cdr3_nt: TGTGCCAGCAGTTACAGCGGACAGACATACAATGAGCAGTTCTTC; cdr3_aa: CASSYSGQTYNEQFF
j_call: TRBJ2-5; d_call: -; clone_size: -; cdr3_length: 15; v_call: TRBV7-7; cdr3_nt: TGTGCCAGCAGCTTAGCGTACGGGGCCCAAGAGACCCAGTACTTC; cdr3_aa: CASSLAYGAQETQYF
j_call: TRBJ1-5; d_call: TRBD1; clone_size: few; cdr3_length: 15; v_call: TRBV2; cdr3_nt: TGTGCCAGCAAAGACTCGGACAGGGGGCATCAGCCCCAGCATTTT; cdr3_aa: CASKDSDRGHQPQHF
j_call: TRBJ2-1; d_call: -; clone_size: once; cdr3_length: 12; v_call: TRBV27; cdr3_nt: TGTGCCAGCAGTTTGGCCGGGGTTGAGCAGTTCTTC; cdr3_aa: CASSLAGVEQFF
j_call: TRBJ1-2; d_call: TRBD1; clone_size: once; cdr3_length: 16; v_call: TRBV7-9; cdr3_nt: TGTGCCAGCAGGCCTACGACAGGGATCACTAACTATGGCTACACCTTC; cdr3_aa: CASRPTTGITNYGYTF
j_call: TRBJ1-2; d_call: -; clone_size: -; cdr3_length: 12; v_call: TRBV11-1; cdr3_nt: TGTGCCAGCAGCTTAGGGGGAAGCGGCTACACCTTC; cdr3_aa: CASSLGGSGYTF
j_call: TRBJ2-7; d_call: TRBD2; clone_size: -; cdr3_length: 15; v_call: TRBV4-1; cdr3_nt: TGCGCCAGCAGCCAGGAAGGGCTAGCGGGAGGCGAGCAGTACTTC; cdr3_aa: CASSQEGLAGGEQYF
j_call: TRBJ2-2; d_call: -; clone_size: -; cdr3_length: 15; v_call: TRBV2; cdr3_nt: TGTGCCAGCAGTAGGACCACCTCTGGCACCGGGGAGCTGTTTTTT; cdr3_aa: CASSRTTSGTGELFF
j_call: TRBJ2-2; d_call: -; clone_size: -; cdr3_length: 13; v_call: TRBV7-7; cdr3_nt: TGTGCCAGCAGCTCCCACCTCACCGGGGAGCTGTTTTTT; cdr3_aa: CASSSHLTGELFF
j_call: TRBJ2-1; d_call: TRBD2; clone_size: -; cdr3_length: 19; v_call: TRBV2; cdr3_nt: TGTGCCAGCAGTCAAAATCTTCCGACTCTAGCGGGAGGCCAGGATGAGCAGTTCTTC; cdr3_aa: CASSQNLPTLAGGQDEQFF
j_call: TRBJ2-5; d_call: -; clone_size: -; cdr3_length: 14; v_call: TRBV27; cdr3_nt: TGTGCCAGCAGTTACCTAGCAGCCCAAGAGACCCAGTACTTC; cdr3_aa: CASSYLAAQETQYF
j_call: TRBJ2-2; d_call: TRBD2; clone_size: -; cdr3_length: 12; v_call: TRBV30; cdr3_nt: TGTGCCTCCAGGGTTAGCGGGAGGTCGCTGTTTTTT; cdr3_aa: CASRVSGRSLFF
j_call: TRBJ1-4; d_call: TRBD1; clone_size: -; cdr3_length: 17; v_call: TRBV7-2; cdr3_nt: TGTGCCAGCAGCAAATACACACGAACAGGGGTGGGTGAAAAACTGTTTTTT; cdr3_aa: CASSKYTRTGVGEKLFF
j_call: TRBJ2-7; d_call: -; clone_size: -; cdr3_length: 13; v_call: TRBV18; cdr3_nt: TGTGCCAGCTCACCACGGGAGGCCTACGAGCAGTACTTC; cdr3_aa: CASSPREAYEQYF